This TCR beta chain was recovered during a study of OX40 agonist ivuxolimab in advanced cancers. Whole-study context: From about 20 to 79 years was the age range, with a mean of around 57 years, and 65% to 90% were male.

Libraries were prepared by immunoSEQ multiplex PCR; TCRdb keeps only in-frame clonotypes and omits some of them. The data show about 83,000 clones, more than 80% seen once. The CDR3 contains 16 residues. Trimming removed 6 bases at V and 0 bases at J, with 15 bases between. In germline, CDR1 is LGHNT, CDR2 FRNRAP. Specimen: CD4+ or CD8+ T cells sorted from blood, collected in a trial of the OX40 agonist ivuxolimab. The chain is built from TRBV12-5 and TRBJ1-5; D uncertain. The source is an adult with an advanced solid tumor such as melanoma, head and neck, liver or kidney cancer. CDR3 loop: CASGLQPHYSNQPQHF. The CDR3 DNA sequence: TGTGCTAGTGGCCTACAGCCCCACTATAGCAATCAGCCCCAGCATTTT.